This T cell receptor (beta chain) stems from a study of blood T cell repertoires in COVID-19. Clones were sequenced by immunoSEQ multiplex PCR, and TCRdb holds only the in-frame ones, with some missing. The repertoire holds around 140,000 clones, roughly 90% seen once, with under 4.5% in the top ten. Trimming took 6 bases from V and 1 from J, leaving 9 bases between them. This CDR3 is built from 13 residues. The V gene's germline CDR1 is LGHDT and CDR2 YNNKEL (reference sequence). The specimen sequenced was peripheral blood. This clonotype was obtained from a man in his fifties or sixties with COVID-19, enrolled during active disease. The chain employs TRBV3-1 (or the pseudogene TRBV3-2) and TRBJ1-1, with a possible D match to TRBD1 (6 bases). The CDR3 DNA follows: TGTGCCAGCAGAAAACAGGGGAACACTGAAGCTTTCTTT. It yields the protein CASRKQGNTEAFF.